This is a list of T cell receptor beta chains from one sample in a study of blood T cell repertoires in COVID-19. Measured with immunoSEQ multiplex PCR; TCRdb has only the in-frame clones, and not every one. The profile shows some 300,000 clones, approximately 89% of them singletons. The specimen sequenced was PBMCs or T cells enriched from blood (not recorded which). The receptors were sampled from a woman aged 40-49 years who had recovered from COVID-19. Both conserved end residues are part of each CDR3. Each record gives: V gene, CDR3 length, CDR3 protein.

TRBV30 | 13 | CAWRAGGYTEAFF
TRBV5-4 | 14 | CASSFQTSTDTQYF
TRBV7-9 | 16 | CASSSEVAGGSYEQYF
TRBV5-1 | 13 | CASSSRVTYEQYF
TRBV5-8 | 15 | CASSSAGTGYTEAFF
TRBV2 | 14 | CASSRDRRSEKLFF
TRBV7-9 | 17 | CASSLGDRGRFGTEAFF
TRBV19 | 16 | CASSIRGMATNEKLFF
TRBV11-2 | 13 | CASSLPGRDEAFF
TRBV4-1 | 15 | CASSLEDRVNSPLHF
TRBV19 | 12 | CASSRTVTEAFF
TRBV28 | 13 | CASSVQGARGYTF
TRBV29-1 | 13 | CSALGHGYNEQFF
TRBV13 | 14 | CASSLTAMNTEAFF
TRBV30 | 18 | CAWSVKWGVPEDTDTQYF
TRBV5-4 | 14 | CASSPGTGIDTQYF
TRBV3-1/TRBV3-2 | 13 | CASRLTGVGGYTF
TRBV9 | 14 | CASSEGTPPHEQYF
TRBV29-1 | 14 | CSVLTGSNTGELFF
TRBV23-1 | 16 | CASPMTDQPTNEKLFF
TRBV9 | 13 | CASSEGSSYEQYF
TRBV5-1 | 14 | CASSLVGLAYEQYF
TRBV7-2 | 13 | CASSPRVTDTQYF
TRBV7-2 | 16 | CASSSQRLAGGEVQYF
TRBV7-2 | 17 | CASSFGTGNVGNQPQHF
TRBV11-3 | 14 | CASSLLDSDYEQYF
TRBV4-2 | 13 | CASSPSGAKEQYF